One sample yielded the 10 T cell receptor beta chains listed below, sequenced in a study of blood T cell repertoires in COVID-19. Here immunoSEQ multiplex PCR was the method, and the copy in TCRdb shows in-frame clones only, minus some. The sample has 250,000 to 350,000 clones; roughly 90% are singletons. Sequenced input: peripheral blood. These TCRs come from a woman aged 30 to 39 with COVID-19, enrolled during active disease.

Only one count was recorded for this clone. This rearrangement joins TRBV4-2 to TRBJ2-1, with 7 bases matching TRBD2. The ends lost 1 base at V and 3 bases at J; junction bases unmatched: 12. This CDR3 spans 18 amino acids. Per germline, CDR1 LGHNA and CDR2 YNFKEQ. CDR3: CASSQAPLAVVGYNEQFF. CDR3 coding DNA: TGTGCCAGCAGCCAAGCCCCCCTAGCGGTAGTGGGCTACAATGAGCAGTTCTTC.

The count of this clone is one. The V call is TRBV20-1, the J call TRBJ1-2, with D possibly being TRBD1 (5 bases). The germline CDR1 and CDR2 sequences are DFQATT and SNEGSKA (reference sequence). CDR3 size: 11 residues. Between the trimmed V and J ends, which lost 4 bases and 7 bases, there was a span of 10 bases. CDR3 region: CSATGLSGYTF. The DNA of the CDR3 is TGCAGTGCTACAGGGTTATCTGGCTACACCTTC.

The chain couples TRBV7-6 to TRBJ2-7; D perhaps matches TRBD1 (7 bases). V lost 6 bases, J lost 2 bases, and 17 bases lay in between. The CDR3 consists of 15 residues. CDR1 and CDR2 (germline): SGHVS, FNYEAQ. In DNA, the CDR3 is TGTGCCAGCAGTTTTGTTCAGGGGGGCACCTACGAGCAGTACTTC. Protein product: CASSFVQGGTYEQYF.

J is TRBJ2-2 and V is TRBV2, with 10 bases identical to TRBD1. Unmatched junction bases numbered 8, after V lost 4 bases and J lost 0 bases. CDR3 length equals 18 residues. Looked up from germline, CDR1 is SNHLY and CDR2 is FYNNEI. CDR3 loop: CASSARRQGASNTGELFF. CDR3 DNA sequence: TGTGCCAGCAGTGCCCGGAGACAGGGGGCCTCGAACACCGGGGAGCTGTTTTTT.

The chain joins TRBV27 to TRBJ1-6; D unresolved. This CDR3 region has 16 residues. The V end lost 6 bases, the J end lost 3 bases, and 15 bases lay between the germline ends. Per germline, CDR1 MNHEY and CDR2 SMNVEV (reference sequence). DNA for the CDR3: TGTGCCAGCAGCCCCTCGTCCGCGGACTATAATTCACCCCTCCACTTT. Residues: CASSPSSADYNSPLHF.

Here the CDR3 reads CASSLPGPTEAFF. Here the CDR3 DNA reads TGTGCCAGCAGTTTACCGGGTCCGACTGAAGCTTTCTTT. V gene TRBV28 combines with J gene TRBJ1-1; no firm D call. V lost 2 bases and J 5 bases, leaving 9 bases between the germline ends. CDR3 length: 13 amino acids. The germline V gene encodes CDR1 MDHEN and CDR2 SYDVKM.

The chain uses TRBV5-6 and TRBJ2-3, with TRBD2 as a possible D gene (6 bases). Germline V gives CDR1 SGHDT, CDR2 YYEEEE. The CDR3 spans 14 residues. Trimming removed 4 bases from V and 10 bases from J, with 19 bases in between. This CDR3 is CASSLASWGRPQYF. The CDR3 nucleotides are TGTGCCAGCAGCCTCGCAAGCTGGGGGAGGCCGCAGTATTTT.

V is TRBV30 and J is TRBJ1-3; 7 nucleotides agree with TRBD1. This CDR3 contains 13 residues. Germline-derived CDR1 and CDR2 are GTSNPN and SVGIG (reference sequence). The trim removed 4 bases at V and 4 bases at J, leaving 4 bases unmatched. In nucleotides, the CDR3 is TGTGCCTGGAAGGGGGCGCTGGGAAACACCATATATTTT. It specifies CAWKGALGNTIYF.

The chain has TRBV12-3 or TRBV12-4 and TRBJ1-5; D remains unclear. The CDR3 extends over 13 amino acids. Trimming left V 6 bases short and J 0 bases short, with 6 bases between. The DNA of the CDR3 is TGTGCCAGCAGGCTCGGTAGCAATCAGCCCCAGCATTTT. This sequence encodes CASRLGSNQPQHF.

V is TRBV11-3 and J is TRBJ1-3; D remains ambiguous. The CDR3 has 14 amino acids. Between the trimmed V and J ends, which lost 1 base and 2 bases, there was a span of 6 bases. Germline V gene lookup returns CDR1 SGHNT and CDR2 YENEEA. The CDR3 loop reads CASSLGAPGNTIYF. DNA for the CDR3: TGTGCCAGCAGCTTAGGGGCACCTGGAAACACCATATATTTT.